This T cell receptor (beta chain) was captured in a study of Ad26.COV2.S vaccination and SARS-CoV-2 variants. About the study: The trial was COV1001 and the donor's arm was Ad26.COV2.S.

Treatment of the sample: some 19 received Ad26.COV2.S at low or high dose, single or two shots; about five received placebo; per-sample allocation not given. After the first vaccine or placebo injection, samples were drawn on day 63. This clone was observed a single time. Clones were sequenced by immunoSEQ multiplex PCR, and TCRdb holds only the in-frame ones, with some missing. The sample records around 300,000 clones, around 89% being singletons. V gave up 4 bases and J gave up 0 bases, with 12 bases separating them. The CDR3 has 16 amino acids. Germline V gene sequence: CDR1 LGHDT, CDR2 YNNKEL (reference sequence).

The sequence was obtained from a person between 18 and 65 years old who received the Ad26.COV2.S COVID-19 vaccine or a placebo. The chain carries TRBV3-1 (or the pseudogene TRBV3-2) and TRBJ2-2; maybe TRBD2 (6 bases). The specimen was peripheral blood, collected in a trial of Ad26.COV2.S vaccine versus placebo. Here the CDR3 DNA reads TGTGCCAGCAGCCCCCGGGACTGGGCGAACACCGGGGAGCTGTTTTTT. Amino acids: CASSPRDWANTGELFF.